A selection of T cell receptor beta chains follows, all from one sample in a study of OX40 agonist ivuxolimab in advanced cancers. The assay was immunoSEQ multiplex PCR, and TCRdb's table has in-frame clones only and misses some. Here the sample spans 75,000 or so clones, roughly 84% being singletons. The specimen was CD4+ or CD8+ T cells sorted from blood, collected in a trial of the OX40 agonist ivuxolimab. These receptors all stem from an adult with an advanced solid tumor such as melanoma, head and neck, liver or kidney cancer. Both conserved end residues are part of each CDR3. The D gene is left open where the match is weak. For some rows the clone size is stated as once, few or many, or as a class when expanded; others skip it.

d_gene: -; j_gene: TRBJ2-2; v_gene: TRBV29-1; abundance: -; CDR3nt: TGCAGCGCGGCCTGGAACACCGGGGAGCTGTTTTTT; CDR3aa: CSAAWNTGELFF
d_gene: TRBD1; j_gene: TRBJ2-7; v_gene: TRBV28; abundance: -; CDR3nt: TGTGCCAGCAGTTACAGGGGAGCAACCTCCTACGAGCAGTACTTC; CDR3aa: CASSYRGATSYEQYF
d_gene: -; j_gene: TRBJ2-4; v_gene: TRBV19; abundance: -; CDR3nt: TGTGCCAGTAGCCTAGGGGGGGGACGGAGGAACATTCAGTACTTC; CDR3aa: CASSLGGGRRNIQYF
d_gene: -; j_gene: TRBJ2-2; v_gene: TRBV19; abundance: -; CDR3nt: TGTGCCAGTAGTATTTTGGAGAATTGGTCCGGGGAGCTGTTTTTT; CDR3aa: CASSILENWSGELFF
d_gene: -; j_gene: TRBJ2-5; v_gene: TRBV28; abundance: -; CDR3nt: TGTGCCAGCAGTTTGGGCTCCACAGGATACCCCTGGGAAGAGACCCAGTACTTC; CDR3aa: CASSLGSTGYPWEETQYF
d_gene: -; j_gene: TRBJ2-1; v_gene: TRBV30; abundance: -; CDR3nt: TGTGCCTGGAGTGTGACCCCACCAGAGCAGTTCTTC; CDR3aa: CAWSVTPPEQFF
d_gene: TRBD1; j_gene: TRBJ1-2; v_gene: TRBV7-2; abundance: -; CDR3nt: TGTGCCAGCAGCTTTCAAGGGGGCGGCGGCTATGGCTACACCTTC; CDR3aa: CASSFQGGGGYGYTF
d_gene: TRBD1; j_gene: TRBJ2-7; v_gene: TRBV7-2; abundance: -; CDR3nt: TGTGCCAGCAGCCCCCTCGGACAGGGACGGCTCGAGCAGTACTTC; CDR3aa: CASSPLGQGRLEQYF
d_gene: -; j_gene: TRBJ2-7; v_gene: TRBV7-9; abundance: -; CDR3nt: TGTGCCAGCAGTCCCCCCGAGGAATACGAGCAGTACTTC; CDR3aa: CASSPPEEYEQYF
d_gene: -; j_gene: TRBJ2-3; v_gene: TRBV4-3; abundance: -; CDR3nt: TGCGCCAGCAGCCAAGAAGGCAGGGACGGCACAGATACGCAGTATTTT; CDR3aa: CASSQEGRDGTDTQYF
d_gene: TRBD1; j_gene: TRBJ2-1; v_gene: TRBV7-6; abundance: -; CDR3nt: TGTGCCAGCAGCTACGGGACAGGGAATAAGCAGTTCTTC; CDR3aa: CASSYGTGNKQFF
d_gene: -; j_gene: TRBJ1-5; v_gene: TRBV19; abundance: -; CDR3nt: TGTGCCAGTAGTATAGGGGCAAAAGGGGCCAATCAGCCCCAGCATTTT; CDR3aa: CASSIGAKGANQPQHF
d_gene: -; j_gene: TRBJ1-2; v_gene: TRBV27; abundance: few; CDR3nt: TGTGCCAGCAGCGATGACAGCTATGGCTACACCTTC; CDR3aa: CASSDDSYGYTF
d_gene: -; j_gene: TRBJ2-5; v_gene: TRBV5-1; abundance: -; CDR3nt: TGCGCCAGCAGCTTGGACTTTGGCAGGGTCCAAGAGACCCAGTACTTC; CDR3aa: CASSLDFGRVQETQYF
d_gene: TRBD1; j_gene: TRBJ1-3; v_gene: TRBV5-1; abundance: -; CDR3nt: TGCGCCAGCACTTTGACAGGGAAGAGGGAGAACACCATATATTTT; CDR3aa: CASTLTGKRENTIYF
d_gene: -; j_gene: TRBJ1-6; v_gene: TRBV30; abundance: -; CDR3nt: TGTGCCTGGGGGGGCGATCAAGGATCCTATAATTCACCCCTCCACTTT; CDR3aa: CAWGGDQGSYNSPLHF
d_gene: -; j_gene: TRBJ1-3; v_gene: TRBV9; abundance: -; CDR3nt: TGTGCCAGCAGCGTGAAGGGCCAGGGCGGTGGGGTAAACACCATATATTTT; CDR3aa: CASSVKGQGGGVNTIYF
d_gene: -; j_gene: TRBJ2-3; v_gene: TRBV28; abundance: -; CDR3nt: TGTGCCAGCAGCACGATCCGCACGTTAGATACGCAGTATTTT; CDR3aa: CASSTIRTLDTQYF
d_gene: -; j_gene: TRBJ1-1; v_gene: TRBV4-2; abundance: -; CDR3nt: TGTGCCAGCAGCCAACGGGACGTCAGGGGCACTGAAGCTTTCTTT; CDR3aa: CASSQRDVRGTEAFF
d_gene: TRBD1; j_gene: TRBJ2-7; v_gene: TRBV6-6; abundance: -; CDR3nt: TGTGCCAGCAGCCCAGGGGGCGCCGAGAGCTCCTACGAGCAGTACTTC; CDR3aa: CASSPGGAESSYEQYF
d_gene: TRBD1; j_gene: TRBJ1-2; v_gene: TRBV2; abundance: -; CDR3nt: TGTGCCAGCAGACCGGGACAGGGTAATGGCTATGGCTACACCTTC; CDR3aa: CASRPGQGNGYGYTF
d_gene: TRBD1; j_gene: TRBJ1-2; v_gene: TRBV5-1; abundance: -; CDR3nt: TGCGCCAGCAGCTGGGACAGGGGGACGGGTGGCTACACCTTC; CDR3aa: CASSWDRGTGGYTF
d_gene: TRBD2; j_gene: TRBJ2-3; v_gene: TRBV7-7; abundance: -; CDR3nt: TGTGCTAGCAGCCCCATCGGACTAGCGGGGGGCACAGATACGCAGTATTTT; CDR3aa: CASSPIGLAGGTDTQYF
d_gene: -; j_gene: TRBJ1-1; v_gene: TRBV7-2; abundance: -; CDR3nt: TGTGCCAGCAGCTTAGAGTGGGGGGCGAGTTTCTTT; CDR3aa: CASSLEWGASFF
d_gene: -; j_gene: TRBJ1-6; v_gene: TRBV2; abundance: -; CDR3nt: TGTGCCAGCAATCCCATTACAGGGATCGATTCACCCCTCCACTTT; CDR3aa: CASNPITGIDSPLHF
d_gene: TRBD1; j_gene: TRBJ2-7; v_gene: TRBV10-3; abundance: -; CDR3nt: TGTGCCACCCGATCCGGGACAGCCTCCTACGAGCAGTACTTC; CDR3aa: CATRSGTASYEQYF
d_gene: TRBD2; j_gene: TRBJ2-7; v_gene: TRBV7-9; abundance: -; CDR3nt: TGTGCCAGCAGCTTATCGGTCCAAAGCGGGAGAGACGACGAGCAGTACTTC; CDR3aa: CASSLSVQSGRDDEQYF
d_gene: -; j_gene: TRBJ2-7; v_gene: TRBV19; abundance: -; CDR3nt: TGTGCCAGTAGTCGAGGGACGGTAGACGAGCAGTACTTC; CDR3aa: CASSRGTVDEQYF
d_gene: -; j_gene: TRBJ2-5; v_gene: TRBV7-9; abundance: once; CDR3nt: TGTGCCAGCAGCTTCGAGGCGGGGGCCCTCCCTCGCACCCAGTACTTC; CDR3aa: CASSFEAGALPRTQYF
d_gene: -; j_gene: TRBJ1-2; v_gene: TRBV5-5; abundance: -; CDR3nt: TGTGCCAGCAGCAGGGACGGCGGCGACTATGGCTACACCTTC; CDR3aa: CASSRDGGDYGYTF
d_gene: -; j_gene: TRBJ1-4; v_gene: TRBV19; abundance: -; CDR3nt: TGTGCCAGTAGTATAATCGATGGCAGGGACGAAAAACTGTTTTTT; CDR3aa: CASSIIDGRDEKLFF
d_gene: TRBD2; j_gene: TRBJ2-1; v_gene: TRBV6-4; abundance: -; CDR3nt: TGTGCCAGCAGTTCCCAGGGCGGGGGGTCCAATGAGCAGTTCTTC; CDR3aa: CASSSQGGGSNEQFF
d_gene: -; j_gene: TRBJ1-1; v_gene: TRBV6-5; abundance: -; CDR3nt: TGTGCCAGCAGTTACTCAGCGGGGGGGGACACTGAAGCTTTCTTT; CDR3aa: CASSYSAGGDTEAFF
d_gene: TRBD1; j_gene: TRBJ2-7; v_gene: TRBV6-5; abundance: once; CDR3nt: TGTGCCAGCACTTTGACAGGGGCGGCCTACGAGCAGTACTTC; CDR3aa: CASTLTGAAYEQYF
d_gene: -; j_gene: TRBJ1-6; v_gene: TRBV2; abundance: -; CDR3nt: TGTGCCAGCAGCTCCGGGACGTCCCCTCTCTATTCACCCCTCCACTTT; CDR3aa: CASSSGTSPLYSPLHF
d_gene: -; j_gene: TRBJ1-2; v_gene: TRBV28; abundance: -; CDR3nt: TGTGCCAGCAGTTCCCCGACACTGAAGAACTATGGCTACACCTTC; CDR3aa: CASSSPTLKNYGYTF
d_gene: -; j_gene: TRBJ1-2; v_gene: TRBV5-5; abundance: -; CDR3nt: TGTGCCAGCAGCTTGACAGACATCTATGGCTACACCTTC; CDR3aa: CASSLTDIYGYTF
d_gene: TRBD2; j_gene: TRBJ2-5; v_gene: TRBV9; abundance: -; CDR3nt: TGTGCCAGCAGCGTAGATAGCGGGAGGGCCTCAGAGACCCAGTACTTC; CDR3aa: CASSVDSGRASETQYF
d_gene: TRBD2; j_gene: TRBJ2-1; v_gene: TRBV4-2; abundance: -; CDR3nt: TGTGCCAGCAGCCCGTCTAGCGGGAGTCGGAATGAGCAGTTCTTC; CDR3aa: CASSPSSGSRNEQFF
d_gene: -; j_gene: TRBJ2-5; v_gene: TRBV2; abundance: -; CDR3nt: TGTGCCAGCAGTAGGGACATCCAAGAGACCCAGTACTTC; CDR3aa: CASSRDIQETQYF
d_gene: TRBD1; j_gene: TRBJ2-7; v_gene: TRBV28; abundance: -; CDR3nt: TGTGCCAGCAGTTTTCCCCCAACCGAGGGACAGTTCTCCTACGAGCAGTACTTC; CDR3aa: CASSFPPTEGQFSYEQYF